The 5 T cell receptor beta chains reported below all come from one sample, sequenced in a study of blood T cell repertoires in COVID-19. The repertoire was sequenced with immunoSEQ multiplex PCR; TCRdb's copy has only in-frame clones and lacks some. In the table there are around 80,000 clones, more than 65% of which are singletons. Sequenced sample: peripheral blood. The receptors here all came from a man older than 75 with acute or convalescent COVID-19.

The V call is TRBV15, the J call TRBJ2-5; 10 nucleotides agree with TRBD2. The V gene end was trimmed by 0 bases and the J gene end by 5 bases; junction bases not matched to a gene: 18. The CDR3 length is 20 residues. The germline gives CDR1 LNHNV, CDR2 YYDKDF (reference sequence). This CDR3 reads CATSREGVAGGSSFRETQYF. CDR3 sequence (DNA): TGTGCCACCAGCAGAGAAGGAGTAGCGGGGGGATCCTCGTTTAGGGAGACCCAGTACTTC.

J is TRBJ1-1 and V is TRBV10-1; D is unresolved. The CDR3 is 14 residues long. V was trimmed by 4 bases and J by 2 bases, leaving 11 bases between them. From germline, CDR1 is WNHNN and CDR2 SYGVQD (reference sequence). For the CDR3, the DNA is TGCGCCAGCAGTGCTTCCAGACAAAACACTGAAGCTTTCTTT. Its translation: CASSASRQNTEAFF.

This CDR3 is CASSPLAGGPYEQYF. The DNA for the CDR3 is TGTGCCAGCAGCCCACTGGCGGGGGGGCCCTACGAGCAGTACTTC. The chain carries TRBV7-9 and TRBJ2-7; TRBD2 agrees at 9 bases. This CDR3 has 15 amino acids. With V trimmed by 5 bases and J by 2 bases, 7 bases remained unmatched. Germline CDR1 reads SEHNR; CDR2 reads FQNEAQ (reference sequence).

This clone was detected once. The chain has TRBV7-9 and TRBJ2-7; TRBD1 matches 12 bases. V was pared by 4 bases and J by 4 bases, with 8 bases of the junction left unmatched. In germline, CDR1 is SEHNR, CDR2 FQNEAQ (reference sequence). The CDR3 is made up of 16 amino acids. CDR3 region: CASSSTGTGGSYEQYF. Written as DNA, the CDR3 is TGTGCCAGCAGCTCCACTGGGACAGGGGGCTCTTACGAGCAGTACTTC.

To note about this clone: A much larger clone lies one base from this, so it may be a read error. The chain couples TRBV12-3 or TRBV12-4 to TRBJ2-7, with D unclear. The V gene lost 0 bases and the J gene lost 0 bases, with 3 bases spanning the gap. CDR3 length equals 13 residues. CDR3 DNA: TGTGCCAGCAGTTTAGCCCTCTCCTACGAGCAGTACTTC. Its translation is CASSLALSYEQYF.